This note documents a single T cell receptor beta chain sequence. The record originates from a study of blood T cell repertoires in COVID-19. The wider study: Some COVID-19 samples were acute and others convalescent; all came from the United States, Italy and Spain. PBMCs, B-cell-depleted T cells, or T cells provided the cDNA or gDNA that made up the material.

Looked up from germline, CDR1 is LNHDA and CDR2 is SQIVND (reference sequence). The CDR3 contains 14 residues. Trimming shortened V by 7 bases and J by 0 bases, and 11 bases separated the two germline ends. Authors' data handling: Nucleated cell number was recorded as an estimate derived from reference gene primer amplification. Assay used: immunoSEQ multiplex PCR; TCRdb lists only in-frame clones, some missing. The V and J calls and the clone size are those of that table, but D and trimming were determined from the DNA. The sample yields some 390,000 clones, around 86% seen once. The sample consisted of peripheral blood. This clonotype was sampled from a human donor in a cohort sampled during active COVID-19. J is TRBJ2-3 and V is TRBV19, with TRBD2 as a possible D gene (6 bases). CDR3 DNA sequence: TGTGCCAGTAATTCCGGAGGGAGCACAGATACGCAGTATTTT. It translates to CASNSGGSTDTQYF.